What follows is one TCR beta chain and its context. It lacks a known antigen. No qualities accompany the bases; no much larger clone lies one base away. The record originates from a study of cytomegalovirus exposure and HLA in healthy donors (dated by TCRdb to the late 2010s). About the investigation overall: A later analysis indicated that the roughly 120 validation repertoires were generated on the platform also employed for the 700 or so repertoires of the first cohort. The aim of the study was to test whether cataloging public T cell receptors could identify signatures of past pathogen exposure. To predict cytomegalovirus infection status, the study brought together high-throughput TCR immunosequencing, statistical association of individual TCRs with disease status, and machine learning. Along with the approximately 600-subject first cohort, a separate validation cohort of over a hundred different subjects was used. General study outcomes and caveats: Cytomegalovirus status was reported to be diagnosed by the classifier with high specificity and sensitivity in both the original and validation cohorts. In a later analysis, TCRs clustered in the first cohort were found to also tend to co-occur in the roughly 130 validation repertoires, with 94% of cluster scores above 0. In vitro tests confirmed that a few of the cytomegalovirus-associated TCR beta chains recognize cytomegalovirus antigens. A later analysis had no HLA typing for the validation cohort, so co-occurrence there was scored across all 110 or so repertoires. Most TCR sequences were observed very rarely across donors, whereas some public TCRs were present in many individuals. The authors suggested that the approach could potentially be extended to other disease states and immunological phenotypes. The study listed approximately 150 TCR beta chains as associated with cytomegalovirus.

Donors formed part of the validation cohort, which comprised 120 subjects and was distinct from the first cohort of 670 or so subjects. Library prep was done by the immunoSEQ multiplex PCR assay. As for how the authors treated the data: A statistical classification framework was developed to diagnose cytomegalovirus status using the catalog of TCR beta chain sequences. TCRdb carries this immuneACCESS record with in-frame sequences only. Its versions omit some clonotypes, under half of them owing to an unresolved V gene in the studies checked, with the rest unexplained. The D gene and trimming were derived from the DNA, and the V and J assignments and clone size from that table. This sample gives around 70,000 clones in total; 94% of them show up just once. The leading ten clones occupy 0.63% of the sample. V is clipped by 4 bases and J by 3 bases, and the sequence between their germline boundaries is 12 bases long. CDR1 and CDR2 were assigned from the germline V gene as WSHSY and SAAADI. Measured from the cysteine to the phenylalanine, the CDR3 is 14 residues long. Left in the record is the CDR3 DNA by itself, 42 bases read in frame from the first base.

The sequencing sample was made of PBMCs. The chain couples TRBV10-2 to TRBJ1-2, with no confident D gene call. This clonotype was obtained from a woman younger than 30 in good health and CMV-seronegative. The CDR3 amino acid sequence is: CASSVFVRYYGYTF. The nucleotides read TGCGCCAGCAGTGTTTTCGTCCGGTACTATGGCTACACCTTC.